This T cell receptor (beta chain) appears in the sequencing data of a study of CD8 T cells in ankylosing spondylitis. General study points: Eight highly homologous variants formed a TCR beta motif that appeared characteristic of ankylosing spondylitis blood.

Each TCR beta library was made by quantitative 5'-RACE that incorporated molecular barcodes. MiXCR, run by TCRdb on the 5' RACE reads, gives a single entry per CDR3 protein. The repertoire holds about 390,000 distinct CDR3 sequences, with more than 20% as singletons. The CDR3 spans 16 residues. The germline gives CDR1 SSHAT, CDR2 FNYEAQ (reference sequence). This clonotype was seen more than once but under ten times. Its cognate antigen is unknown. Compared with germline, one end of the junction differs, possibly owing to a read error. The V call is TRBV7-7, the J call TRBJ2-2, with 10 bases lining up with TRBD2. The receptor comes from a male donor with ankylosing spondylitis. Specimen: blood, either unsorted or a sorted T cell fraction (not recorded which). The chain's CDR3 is CASSSSGRLNTGELFF. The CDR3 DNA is TGTGCTAGCAGCTCTAGCGGGAGACTTAACACCGGGGAGCTGTTTTTT.